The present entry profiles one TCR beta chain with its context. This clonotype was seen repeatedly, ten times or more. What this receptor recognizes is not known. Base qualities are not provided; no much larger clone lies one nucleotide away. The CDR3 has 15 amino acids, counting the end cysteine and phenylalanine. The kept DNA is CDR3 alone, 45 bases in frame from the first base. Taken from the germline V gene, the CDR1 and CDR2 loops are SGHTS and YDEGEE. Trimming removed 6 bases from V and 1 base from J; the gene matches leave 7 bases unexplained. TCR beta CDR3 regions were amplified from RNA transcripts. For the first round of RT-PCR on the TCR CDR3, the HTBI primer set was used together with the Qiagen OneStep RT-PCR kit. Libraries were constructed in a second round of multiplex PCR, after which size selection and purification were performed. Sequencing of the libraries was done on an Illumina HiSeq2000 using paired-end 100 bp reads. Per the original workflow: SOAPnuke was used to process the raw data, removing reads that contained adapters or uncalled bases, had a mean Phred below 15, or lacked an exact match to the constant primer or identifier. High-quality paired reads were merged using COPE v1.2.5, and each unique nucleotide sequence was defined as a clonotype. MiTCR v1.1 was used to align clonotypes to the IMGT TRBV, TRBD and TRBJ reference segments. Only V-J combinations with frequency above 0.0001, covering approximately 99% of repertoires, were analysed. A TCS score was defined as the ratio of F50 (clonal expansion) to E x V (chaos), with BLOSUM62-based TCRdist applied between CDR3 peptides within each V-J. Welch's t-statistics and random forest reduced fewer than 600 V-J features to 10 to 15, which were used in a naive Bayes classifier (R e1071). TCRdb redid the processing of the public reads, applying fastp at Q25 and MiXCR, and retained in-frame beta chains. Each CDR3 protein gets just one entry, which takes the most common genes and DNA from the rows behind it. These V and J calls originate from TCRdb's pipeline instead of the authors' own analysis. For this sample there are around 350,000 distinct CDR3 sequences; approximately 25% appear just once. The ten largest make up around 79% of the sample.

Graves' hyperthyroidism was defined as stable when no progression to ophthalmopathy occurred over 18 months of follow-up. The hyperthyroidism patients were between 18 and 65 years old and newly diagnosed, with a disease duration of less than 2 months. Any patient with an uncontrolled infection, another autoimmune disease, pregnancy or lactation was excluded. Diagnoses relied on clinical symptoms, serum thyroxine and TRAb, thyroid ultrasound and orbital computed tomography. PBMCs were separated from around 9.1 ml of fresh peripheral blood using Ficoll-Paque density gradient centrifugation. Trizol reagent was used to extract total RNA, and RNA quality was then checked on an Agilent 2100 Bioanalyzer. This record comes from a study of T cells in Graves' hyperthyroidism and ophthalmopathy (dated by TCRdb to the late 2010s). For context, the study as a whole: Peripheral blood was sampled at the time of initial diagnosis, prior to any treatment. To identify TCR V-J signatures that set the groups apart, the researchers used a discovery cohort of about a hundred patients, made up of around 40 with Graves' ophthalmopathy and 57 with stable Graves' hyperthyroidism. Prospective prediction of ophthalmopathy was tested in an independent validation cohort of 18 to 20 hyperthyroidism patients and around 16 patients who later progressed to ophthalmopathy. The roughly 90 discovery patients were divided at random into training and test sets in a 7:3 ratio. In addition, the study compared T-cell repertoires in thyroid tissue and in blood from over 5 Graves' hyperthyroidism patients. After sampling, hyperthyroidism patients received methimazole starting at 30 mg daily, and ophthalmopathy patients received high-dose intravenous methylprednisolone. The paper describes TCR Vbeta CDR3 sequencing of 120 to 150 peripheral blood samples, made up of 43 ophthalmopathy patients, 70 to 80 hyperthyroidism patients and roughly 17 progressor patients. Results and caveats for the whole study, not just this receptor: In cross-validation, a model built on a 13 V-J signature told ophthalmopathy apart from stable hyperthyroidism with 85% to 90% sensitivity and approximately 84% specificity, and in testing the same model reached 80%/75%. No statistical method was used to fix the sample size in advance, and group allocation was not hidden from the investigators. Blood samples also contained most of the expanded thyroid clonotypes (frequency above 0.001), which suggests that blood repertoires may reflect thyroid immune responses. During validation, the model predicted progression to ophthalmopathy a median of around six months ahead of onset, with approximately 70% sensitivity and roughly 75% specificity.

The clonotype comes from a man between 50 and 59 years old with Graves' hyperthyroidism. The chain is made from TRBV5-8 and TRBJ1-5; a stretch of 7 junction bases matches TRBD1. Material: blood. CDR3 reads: CASTPTGLSNQPQHF. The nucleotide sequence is TGTGCCAGCACCCCGACAGGGTTGAGCAATCAGCCCCAGCATTTT.